This record looks at one T cell receptor (beta chain) sequence and its context. Data came from immunoSEQ multiplex PCR; TCRdb stores just in-frame clones and leaves some out. The sample holds 35,000 to 45,000 clones, 75% to 90% seen once. In germline, CDR1 is SGHTS, CDR2 YDEGEE. With 4 bases clipped from V and 6 bases from J, the junction kept 9 bases outside the gene matches. The CDR3 is made up of 16 amino acids. The record originates from a study of OX40 agonist ivuxolimab in advanced cancers. This chain joins TRBV5-8 and TRBJ1-6; 8 positions match TRBD1. The material sequenced was CD4+ or CD8+ T cells sorted from blood, taken in a trial of the OX40 agonist ivuxolimab. The TCR comes from an adult with an advanced solid tumor such as melanoma, head and neck, liver or kidney cancer. This chain's CDR3 is CASSTWTGTFNSPLHF. CDR3 nucleotide sequence: TGTGCCAGCAGCACATGGACAGGGACCTTTAATTCACCCCTCCACTTT.